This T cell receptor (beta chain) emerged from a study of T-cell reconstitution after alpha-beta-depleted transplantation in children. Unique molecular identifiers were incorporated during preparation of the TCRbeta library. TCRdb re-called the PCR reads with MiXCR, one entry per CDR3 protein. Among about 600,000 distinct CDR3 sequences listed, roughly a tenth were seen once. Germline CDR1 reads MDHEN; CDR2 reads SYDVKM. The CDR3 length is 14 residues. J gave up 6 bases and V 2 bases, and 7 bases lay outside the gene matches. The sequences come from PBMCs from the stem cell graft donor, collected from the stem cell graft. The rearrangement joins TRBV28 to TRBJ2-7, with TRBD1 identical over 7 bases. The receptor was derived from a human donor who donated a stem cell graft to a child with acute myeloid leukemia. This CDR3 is CASSLSSGQREQYF. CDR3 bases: TGTGCCAGCAGTTTAAGTTCGGGACAGCGCGAGCAGTACTTC. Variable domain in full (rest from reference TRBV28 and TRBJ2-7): DVKVTQSSRYLVKRTGEKVFLECVQDMDHENMFWYRQDPGLGLRLIYFSYDVKMKEKGDIPEGYSVSREKKERFSLILESASTNQTSMYLCASSLSSGQREQYFGPGTRLTVT.